Listed here are 9 T cell receptor beta chains from one sample, sequenced in a study of hypomethylating agent response in myelodysplastic syndrome. Measured with immunoSEQ multiplex PCR; TCRdb has only the in-frame clones, and not every one. The sample holds a few thousand clones; roughly 84% are singletons and the top ten take around 28%. The source material was bone marrow, sampled before or after starting hypomethylating agent treatment for myelodysplastic syndrome (not recorded which). These receptors all stem from a human donor with myelodysplastic syndrome.

This rearrangement joins TRBV9 to TRBJ2-7; D is uncertain. V lost 4 bases, J lost 6 bases, and 17 bases lay in between. Germline V gene data show CDR1 as SGDLS and CDR2 as YYNGEE. The CDR3 is 14 residues long. CDR3 DNA: TGTGCCAGCAGCCCACAAACCCTACCAACCGAGCAGTACTTC. It translates to CASSPQTLPTEQYF. Combining the CDR3 with reference TRBV9 and TRBJ2-7 gives the whole variable domain DSGVTQTPKHLITATGQRVTLRCSPRSGDLSVYWYQQSLDQGLQFLIQYYNGEERAKGNILERFSAQQFPDLHSELNLSSLELGDSALYFCASSPQTLPTEQYFGPGTRLTVT.

The rearrangement joins TRBV6-6 to TRBJ1-4; D may be TRBD1 (6 bases). Between the trimmed V and J ends, which lost 0 bases and 4 bases, there was a span of 12 bases. The CDR3 length is 16 residues. The germline V gene encodes CDR1 MNHNY and CDR2 SVGAGI (reference sequence). For the CDR3, the DNA is TGTGCCAGCAGTTACTCGAAGGGGGGCCGTAATGAAAAACTGTTTTTT. This translates into CASSYSKGGRNEKLFF.

The chain recombines TRBV11-3 with TRBJ2-7; maybe TRBD1 (5 bases). Germline V gene lookup returns CDR1 SGHNT and CDR2 YENEEA. Trimming took off 0 bases at V and 4 bases at J, with 10 bases between the two ends. This CDR3 contains 14 residues. CDR3 sequence: CASSLDPTEYEQYF. In DNA form, the CDR3 reads TGTGCCAGCAGCTTAGACCCGACAGAATACGAGCAGTACTTC. The entire variable domain, with the rest obtained from reference TRBV11-3 and TRBJ2-7, is as follows: EAGVVQSPRYKIIEKKQPVAFWCNPISGHNTLYWYLQNLGQGPELLIRYENEEAVDDSQLPKDRFSAERLKGVDSTLKIQPAELGDSAVYLCASSLDPTEYEQYFGPGTRLTVT.

The chain couples TRBV6-1 to TRBJ1-1; unclear D gene. Per germline, CDR1 MNHNS and CDR2 SASEGT. The CDR3 runs to 13 residues. V lost 7 bases, J lost 1 base, and 10 bases lay in between. The CDR3 region has the DNA TGTGCCAGCAATCGAGGGCAGAACACTGAAGCTTTCTTT. It translates to CASNRGQNTEAFF.

The chain joins TRBV14 to TRBJ2-4; 12 positions agree with TRBD1. The germline V gene encodes CDR1 SGHDN and CDR2 FVKESK. The CDR3 consists of 15 residues. Trimming removed 4 bases from V and 9 bases from J; junction bases left unmatched: 7. CDR3 in DNA: TGTGCCAGCAGCCGGCAGGGACAGGGGGCAGGCATTCAGTACTTC. Its translation is CASSRQGQGAGIQYF.

This chain uses TRBV9 with TRBJ1-1; D might be TRBD1 (6 bases). Germline CDR1 reads SGDLS; CDR2 reads YYNGEE. There are 15 residues in the CDR3. V shed 0 bases and J shed 0 bases, with 9 bases lying between them. The CDR3 here is CASSVDGQLNTEAFF. In DNA form, the CDR3 reads TGTGCCAGCAGCGTAGATGGACAGCTGAACACTGAAGCTTTCTTT.

This sequence joins TRBV11-2 and TRBJ1-3; D gene ambiguous. Germline CDR1 reads SGHAT; CDR2 reads FQNNGV. Trimming cost V 1 base and J 2 bases, with 6 bases left between them. The CDR3 is 14 amino acids. The CDR3 sequence: CASSLGATGNTIYF. The CDR3 region has the DNA TGTGCCAGCAGCTTAGGGGCCACTGGAAACACCATATATTTT.

This chain connects TRBV6-6 to TRBJ2-2; D is perhaps TRBD2 (5 bases). The CDR3 totals 15 residues. Trimming shortened V by 5 bases and J by 0 bases, and 10 bases separated the two germline ends. The germline V gene encodes CDR1 MNHNY and CDR2 SVGAGI (reference sequence). The CDR3 DNA reads as TGTGCCAGCAGTCAAAAGGACTCGAACACCGGGGAGCTGTTTTTT. Translation: CASSQKDSNTGELFF.

This chain joins TRBV7-2 and TRBJ2-2; possibly TRBD1 or TRBD2 for D (5 bases each). Germline lookup yields CDR1 SGHTA and CDR2 FQGNSA. V was shortened by 1 base and J by 4 bases, with 16 bases between the two germline ends. The CDR3 sequence is 17 residues long. The CDR3: CASSLGRGGRSTGELFF. DNA for the CDR3: TGTGCCAGCAGCTTAGGAAGGGGCGGGCGTAGCACCGGGGAGCTGTTTTTT.